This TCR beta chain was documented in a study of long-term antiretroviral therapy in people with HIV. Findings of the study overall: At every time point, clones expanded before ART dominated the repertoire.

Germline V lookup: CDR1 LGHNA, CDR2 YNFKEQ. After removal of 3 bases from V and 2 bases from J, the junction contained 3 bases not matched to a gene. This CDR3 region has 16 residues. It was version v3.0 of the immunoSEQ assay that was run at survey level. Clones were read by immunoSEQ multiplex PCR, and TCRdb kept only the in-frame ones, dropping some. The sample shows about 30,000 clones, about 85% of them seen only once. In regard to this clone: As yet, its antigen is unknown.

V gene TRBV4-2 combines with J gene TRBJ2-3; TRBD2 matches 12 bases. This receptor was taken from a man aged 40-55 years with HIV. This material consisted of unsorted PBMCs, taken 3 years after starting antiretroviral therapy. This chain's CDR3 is CASSQASGGATDTQYF. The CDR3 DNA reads TGTGCCAGCAGCCAGGCTAGCGGGGGGGCCACAGATACGCAGTATTTT.